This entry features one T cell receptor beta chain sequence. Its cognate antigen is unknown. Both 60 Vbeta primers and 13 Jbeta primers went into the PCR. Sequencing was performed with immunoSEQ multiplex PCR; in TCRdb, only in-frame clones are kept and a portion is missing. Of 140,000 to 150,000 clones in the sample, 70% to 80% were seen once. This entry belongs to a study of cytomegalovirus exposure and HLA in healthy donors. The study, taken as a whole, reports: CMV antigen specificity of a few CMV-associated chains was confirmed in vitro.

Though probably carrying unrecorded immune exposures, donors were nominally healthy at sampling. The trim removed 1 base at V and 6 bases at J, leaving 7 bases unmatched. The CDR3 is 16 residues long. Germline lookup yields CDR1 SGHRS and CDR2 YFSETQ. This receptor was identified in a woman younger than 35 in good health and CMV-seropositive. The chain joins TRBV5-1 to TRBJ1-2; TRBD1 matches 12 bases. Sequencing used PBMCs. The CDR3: CASSLTAGTGGDGYTF. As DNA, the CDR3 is TGCGCCAGCAGCTTGACGGCCGGGACAGGGGGCGATGGCTACACCTTC.